The text below deals with one TCR beta chain. Ten or more counts support this clonotype. Its antigen has not been determined. There are no base qualities to consult, and no much larger clone falls within one base. The data were taken from a study of T cells in Graves' hyperthyroidism and ophthalmopathy (dated by TCRdb to the late 2010s). Notes on the research overall: Peripheral blood was sampled at the time of initial diagnosis, prior to any treatment. TCR V-J signatures able to tell the groups apart were searched for in a discovery cohort of 90 to 100 patients, of whom fewer than 45 had Graves' ophthalmopathy and 55 to 65 had stable Graves' hyperthyroidism. Whether ophthalmopathy could be predicted prospectively was tested in an independent validation cohort made up of 18 to 20 hyperthyroidism patients plus 17 patients who later progressed to ophthalmopathy. The approximately 100 discovery patients were divided at random into training and test sets in a 7:3 ratio. Thyroid tissue and blood T-cell repertoires from about six Graves' hyperthyroidism patients were also compared in the study. According to the paper, TCR Vbeta CDR3 sequencing was carried out on about 140 peripheral blood samples, which came from about 45 ophthalmopathy, roughly 75 hyperthyroidism and approximately 17 progressor patients. Following sampling, methimazole starting at 30 mg daily was given to hyperthyroidism patients, and high-dose intravenous methylprednisolone was given to ophthalmopathy patients.

The investigation overall reported the following: During validation, the model predicted progression to ophthalmopathy a median of around six months ahead of onset, with almost 71% sensitivity and 72.22% specificity. A 13 V-J signature model separated ophthalmopathy from stable hyperthyroidism, with nearly 90% sensitivity and 81.08% specificity in cross-validation and 80%/75% in testing. No statistical method was used to fix the sample size in advance, and group allocation was not hidden from the investigators. Most expanded thyroid clonotypes (frequency above 0.001) were also detected in blood, suggesting blood repertoires may reflect thyroid immune responses.

Ophthalmopathy patients had moderately to severely active disease, with a Clinical Activity Score of 3 or more, a NOSPECS grade of 4 or more, and a disease duration of less than 3 months. Exclusion was applied to patients with uncontrolled infections, other autoimmune diseases, pregnancy or lactation. Clinical symptoms, serum thyroxine and TRAb, thyroid ultrasound, and orbital computed tomography formed the basis for the diagnoses. PBMCs were isolated from approximately 10 ml of fresh peripheral blood by Ficoll-Paque density gradient centrifugation. Trizol reagent was used to extract total RNA, and RNA quality was then checked on an Agilent 2100 Bioanalyzer. Amplification of TCR beta CDR3 regions was carried out from RNA transcripts. The TCR CDR3 was subjected to a first round of RT-PCR using the HTBI primer set and the Qiagen OneStep RT-PCR kit. Libraries were constructed in a second round of multiplex PCR, after which size selection and purification were performed. Libraries were sequenced paired-end with 100 bp reads on an Illumina HiSeq2000. The paper's processing steps were these. SOAPnuke was used to process the raw data, with reads discarded if the reads contained adapters or uncalled bases, had a mean Phred below 15, or lacked an exact constant-primer or identifier match. High-quality paired reads were merged using COPE v1.2.5, and each unique nucleotide sequence was defined as a clonotype. MiTCR v1.1 was used to align clonotypes to the IMGT TRBV, TRBD and TRBJ reference segments. Only V-J combinations with frequency above 0.0001, covering 98% to 99.2% of repertoires, were analysed. The TCS score was defined as F50 (clonal expansion) divided by E x V (chaos), with BLOSUM62-based TCRdist calculated between CDR3 peptides within each V-J. Welch's t-statistics and random forest reduced fewer than 550 V-J features to 10 to 15, which were used in a naive Bayes classifier (R e1071). TCRdb reanalyzed the raw reads on its own, using fastp at Q25 for trimming and MiXCR for clone calling, and kept in-frame beta chains. Rows are combined by CDR3 protein, so each entry shows the most common genes and DNA. What appears here as the V and J calls and clone size reflects TCRdb's work, not the paper's. This sample is represented by 620,000 or so distinct CDR3 sequences; around 13% of them were singletons. The top ten clones comprise approximately 13% of the sample.

Spanning cysteine to phenylalanine, the CDR3 consists of 16 amino acids. The CDR3 DNA has 48 bases and is translated from base 1. The germline V gene specifies SGHRS as CDR1 and YFSETQ as CDR2. V sheds 2 bases and J sheds 4 bases, leaving 18 bases between their ends. Recombination joined TRBV5-1 with TRBJ2-5; the D gene is perhaps TRBD1 or TRBD2, each of them matching over 5 bases. The origin of this receptor is a woman between 45 and 60 years old with Graves' ophthalmopathy. What was sequenced was blood. The nucleotide sequence reads TGCGCCAGCAGCTTTGGTCTAGCCTCGGGGCTAGAGACCCAGTACTTC. Translated, it gives CASSFGLASGLETQYF.